Shown below are 26 T cell receptor beta chains from a single sample sequenced in a study of cytomegalovirus exposure and HLA in healthy donors. The PCR had 60 Vbeta and 13 Jbeta primers. TCRdb keeps only in-frame clones here, not all; method: immunoSEQ multiplex PCR. The sample has around 130,000 clones, roughly 90% seen once. The specimen was PBMCs. The receptors were sampled from a woman in her 40s in good health and CMV-seronegative.

Comments on this clone: The sample has other DNA sequences that encode this CDR3 too. J is TRBJ1-4 and V is TRBV23-1; D uncertain. TRBV23-1 is an ORF; its function is uncertain. The CDR3 loop spans 11 amino acids. The germline V and J ends were trimmed by 3 bases and 10 bases, with 6 bases remaining between them. Here the CDR3 DNA reads TGCGCCAGCAGTCAGGCAATAAAACTGTTTTTT. Its protein product is CASSQAIKLFF.

The rearrangement joins TRBV4-1 to TRBJ2-2; TRBD1 matches 7 bases. V shed 6 bases, J shed 4 bases, and the junction held 5 bases outside the gene matches. The CDR3 has 14 residues. CDR1 and CDR2 (germline): MGHRA, YSYEKL. CDR3 sequence reads: CASRPGQLTGELFF. The CDR3 DNA reads TGCGCCAGCAGACCGGGACAGCTCACCGGGGAGCTGTTTTTT.

J is TRBJ2-7 and V is TRBV7-2; 7 nucleotides agree with TRBD1. There are 15 residues in the CDR3. Germline CDR1 is SGHTA and CDR2 is FQGNSA. J was trimmed by 2 bases and V by 0 bases; bases with no gene match: 4. The CDR3 sequence is CASSLAGQSTYEQYF. The DNA for the CDR3 is TGTGCCAGCAGCTTAGCGGGACAGTCAACCTACGAGCAGTACTTC.

The rearrangement joins TRBV7-9 to TRBJ2-7, with TRBD2 matching 7 bases. Germline trimming cut 5 bases from V and 3 bases from J; bases unmatched to any gene: 16. This CDR3 has 17 residues. Germline CDR1 SEHNR, CDR2 FQNEAQ (reference sequence). Here the CDR3 reads CASSATGGDYSRYEQYF. As DNA, the CDR3 is TGTGCCAGCAGCGCTACGGGCGGGGACTACTCCCGCTACGAGCAGTACTTC.

The chain has TRBV10-3 and TRBJ2-1, with 9 bases identical to TRBD2. Germline V gives CDR1 ENHRY, CDR2 SYGVKD. This CDR3 region has 20 residues. Losses at the gene ends were 0 bases for V and 0 bases for J; bases not matched to a gene: 12. CDR3: CAISESAGLALSSSYNEQFF. DNA for the CDR3: TGTGCCATCAGTGAGTCTGCAGGACTAGCGTTGTCGTCCTCCTACAATGAGCAGTTCTTC.

The rearrangement uses TRBV5-1 and TRBJ2-7; 11 bases agree with TRBD2. The length of the CDR3 is 14 residues. Germline V gene sequence: CDR1 SGHRS, CDR2 YFSETQ. Germline trimming cut 4 bases from V and 3 bases from J; bases unmatched to any gene: 3. The DNA for the CDR3 is TGCGCCAGCAGCGCTACTAGCGGGGGCTACGAGCAGTACTTC. Translated: CASSATSGGYEQYF.

V gene TRBV7-2 combines with J gene TRBJ2-5, with D possibly TRBD1 on 5 matching bases. The V gene lost 6 bases and the J gene lost 7 bases, with 18 bases spanning the gap. The CDR3 has 14 residues. Germline CDR1 SGHTA, CDR2 FQGNSA. The CDR3 loop is CASRARADSWTQYF. The DNA of the CDR3 is TGTGCCAGCAGGGCGCGAGCCGACAGTTGGACCCAGTACTTC. The full variable domain, completed using reference TRBV7-2 and TRBJ2-5, is GAGVSQSPSNKVTEKGKDVELRCDPISGHTALYWYRQSLGQGLEFLIYFQGNSAPDKSGLPSDRFSAERTGGSVSTLTIQRTQQEDSAVYLCASRARADSWTQYFGPGTRLLVL.

The gene calls are TRBV19 and TRBJ1-1; D remains unclear. This CDR3 comprises 14 residues. Germline CDR1 and CDR2: LNHDA and SQIVND (reference sequence). The germline V and J ends were trimmed by 3 bases and 2 bases, with 10 bases remaining between them. The CDR3 bases are TGTGCCAGTAGTATTTATCCGGTAAACACTGAAGCTTTCTTT. As protein: CASSIYPVNTEAFF.

The chain employs TRBV28 and TRBJ1-2; D is uncertain. Germline V lookup: CDR1 MDHEN, CDR2 SYDVKM. V was trimmed by 6 bases and J by 1 base, leaving 15 bases between them. The CDR3 consists of 15 residues. The CDR3 bases are TGTGCCAGCAGGGACTATCGACGGATTAACTATGGCTACACCTTC. This encodes CASRDYRRINYGYTF.

This sequence joins TRBV7-2 and TRBJ2-2, with D possibly TRBD2 on 5 matching bases. Germline CDR1 and CDR2: SGHTA and FQGNSA. The length of the CDR3 is 15 residues. The V and J ends lost 1 base and 4 bases respectively, with 10 bases between them. Here the CDR3 DNA reads TGTGCCAGCAGCTTAGGCGGGTTTGGCACCGGGGAGCTGTTTTTT. It translates to CASSLGGFGTGELFF.

CDR3 sequence reads: CASSLSGTSTDTQYF. CDR3 sequence (DNA): TGTGCCAGCAGCTTAAGCGGGACTAGCACAGATACGCAGTATTTT. The J gene is TRBJ2-3, the V gene TRBV7-8; 7 nucleotides align to TRBD2. The V gene end was trimmed by 2 bases and the J gene end by 0 bases; junction bases not matched to a gene: 2. This CDR3 spans 15 amino acids. CDR1 and CDR2 from the germline V gene are SGHVS and FQNEAQ.

This chain links TRBV5-1 with TRBJ2-7; 7 positions match TRBD2. In germline, CDR1 is SGHRS, CDR2 YFSETQ. This CDR3 is 18 amino acids long. The V gene end was trimmed by 0 bases and the J gene end by 3 bases; junction bases not matched to a gene: 15. CDR3 nucleotides: TGCGCCAGCAGCTTGGGAGGTTTCGCAGCAGGGAGGGTCTACGAGCAGTACTTC. The encoded protein is CASSLGGFAAGRVYEQYF.

The chain has TRBV28 and TRBJ1-2, with TRBD1 identical over 7 bases. The germline V gene has CDR1 MDHEN and CDR2 SYDVKM. The J segment lost 7 bases and the V segment lost 5 bases, leaving 13 bases of the junction unmatched. The CDR3 has 15 residues. The CDR3 nucleotides read TGTGCCAGCAGTCGCGCAGGGGGGAGGTTCGGTGGCTACACCTTC. Protein: CASSRAGGRFGGYTF.

The chain recombines TRBV28 with TRBJ2-4, with no clear D. Germline CDR1 and CDR2: MDHEN and SYDVKM. V lost 5 bases to trimming and J lost 0 bases, with 11 bases between them. The CDR3 totals 15 residues. The CDR3 DNA reads TGTGCCAGCAGTCCAGACACGATAGCCAAAAACATTCAGTACTTC. It translates to CASSPDTIAKNIQYF.

The rearrangement joins TRBV2 to TRBJ2-7, with D possibly TRBD2 on 6 matching bases. The germline V gene has CDR1 SNHLY and CDR2 FYNNEI. Trimming removed 8 bases at V and 0 bases at J, with 8 bases between. CDR3 length equals 12 residues. The DNA of the CDR3 is TGTGCCAGCTCGCGGGACTCCTACGAGCAGTACTTC. Translating it yields CASSRDSYEQYF.

The rearrangement joins TRBV6-5 to TRBJ2-7, with D perhaps matching TRBD2 (5 bases). Germline V lookup: CDR1 MNHEY, CDR2 SVGAGI. V lost 9 bases to trimming and J lost 3 bases, with 12 bases between them. The CDR3 has 12 amino acids. This CDR3 is CARSCRGYEQYF. The CDR3 nucleotides read TGTGCCAGAAGCTGTCGGGGCTACGAGCAGTACTTC.

V gene TRBV29-1 combines with J gene TRBJ2-5; 8 nucleotides line up with TRBD1. The DNA end is more similar to TRBJ2-7, so the J call may be wrong. In germline, CDR1 is SQVTM, CDR2 ANQGSEA. This CDR3 comprises 13 residues. DNA of the CDR3: TGCAGCGTTGAGACAGGGGTTCCCTACGAGCAGTACTTC. Amino acid sequence: CSVETGVPYEQYF.

V and J are TRBV6-4 and TRBJ2-2; D might be TRBD1 (5 bases). Per germline, CDR1 MRHNA and CDR2 SNTAGT. The CDR3 spans 15 residues. Deletions cut 6 bases from V and 2 bases from J, with 13 bases between. The CDR3 bases are TGTGCCAGCAGCACCGACAGACGCAACACCGGGGAGCTGTTTTTT. Amino acid sequence: CASSTDRRNTGELFF.

V is TRBV2 and J is TRBJ1-1; possibly TRBD1 for D (6 bases). V was cut by 6 bases and J by 8 bases, with 19 bases left in between. The CDR3 extends over 14 amino acids. Germline lookup yields CDR1 SNHLY and CDR2 FYNNEI. This CDR3 reads CASREPIPGTEAFF. The CDR3 coding sequence is TGTGCCAGCAGGGAACCGATCCCCGGGACAGAAGCTTTCTTT.

The chain is built from TRBV30 and TRBJ1-5; 8 nucleotides align to TRBD1. Germline lookup yields CDR1 GTSNPN and CDR2 SVGIG (reference sequence). This CDR3 has 13 residues. The V segment lost 3 bases and the J segment 7 bases; nucleotides outside the gene matches: 5. The CDR3 DNA is TGTGCCTGGAGGCCGACAGGGGACCAGCCCCAGCATTTT. This gives the protein CAWRPTGDQPQHF. Based on the CDR3 plus reference TRBV30 and TRBJ1-5, the full variable domain is SQTIHQWPATLVQPVGSPLSLECTVEGTSNPNLYWYRQAAGRGLQLLFYSVGIGQISSEVPQNLSASRPQDRQFILSSKKLLLSDSGFYLCAWRPTGDQPQHFGDGTRLSIL.

The chain is built from TRBV19 and TRBJ2-7; possible D gene TRBD2, 6 bases. V dropped 3 bases and J dropped 3 bases, with 15 bases sitting between them. The CDR3 consists of 15 residues. In germline, CDR1 is LNHDA, CDR2 SQIVND (reference sequence). Here the CDR3 reads CASSIWGLADYEQYF. The CDR3 DNA reads as TGTGCCAGTAGTATTTGGGGACTGGCAGACTACGAGCAGTACTTC.

This chain joins TRBV9 and TRBJ1-1; 7 bases map to TRBD1. Trimming removed 3 bases from V and 3 bases from J; junction bases left unmatched: 11. The CDR3 loop spans 16 amino acids. CDR1 SGDLS and CDR2 YYNGEE come from the germline V gene. This CDR3 is CASSAGSQGIDTEAFF. The CDR3 nucleotides are TGTGCCAGCAGCGCAGGATCACAGGGGATAGACACTGAAGCTTTCTTT.

The count of this clone is one. The chain is built from TRBV5-1 and TRBJ1-2; 7 nucleotides align to TRBD1. V gave up 5 bases and J gave up 4 bases; unmatched junction bases: 11. Germline V gives CDR1 SGHRS, CDR2 YFSETQ. This CDR3 is built from 15 residues. Here the CDR3 reads CASSPNRGVGYGYTF. In DNA form, the CDR3 reads TGCGCCAGCAGTCCTAACAGGGGAGTCGGCTATGGCTACACCTTC.

This sequence joins TRBV28 and TRBJ2-7, with 8 nucleotides matching TRBD2. CDR3 size: 14 residues. V shed 2 bases and J 4 bases; nucleotides not matched to a gene: 4. CDR1 and CDR2 (germline): MDHEN, SYDVKM. In DNA form, the CDR3 reads TGTGCCAGCAGTTTACTTAGCGGGAAATACGAGCAGTACTTC. Its translation is CASSLLSGKYEQYF.

The table lists this clone with a few counts. The gene calls are TRBV27 and TRBJ2-1; TRBD2 is a possible D gene (7 bases). The CDR3 loop spans 17 amino acids. V dropped 8 bases and J dropped 7 bases, with 27 bases sitting between them. Germline lookup yields CDR1 MNHEY and CDR2 SMNVEV (reference sequence). CDR3 in amino acids: CASPGIAREGQGNEQFF. CDR3 coding DNA: TGTGCCAGCCCAGGAATAGCGAGGGAGGGCCAGGGGAATGAGCAGTTCTTC.

The chain joins TRBV9 to TRBJ1-2, with D possibly TRBD1 on 5 matching bases. This CDR3 spans 13 amino acids. Looked up from germline, CDR1 is SGDLS and CDR2 is YYNGEE. Trimming pared 0 bases from V and 4 bases from J, leaving 7 bases between. CDR3 residues: CASSVAQGYGYTF. The CDR3 region has the DNA TGTGCCAGCAGCGTAGCGCAGGGCTATGGCTACACCTTC.